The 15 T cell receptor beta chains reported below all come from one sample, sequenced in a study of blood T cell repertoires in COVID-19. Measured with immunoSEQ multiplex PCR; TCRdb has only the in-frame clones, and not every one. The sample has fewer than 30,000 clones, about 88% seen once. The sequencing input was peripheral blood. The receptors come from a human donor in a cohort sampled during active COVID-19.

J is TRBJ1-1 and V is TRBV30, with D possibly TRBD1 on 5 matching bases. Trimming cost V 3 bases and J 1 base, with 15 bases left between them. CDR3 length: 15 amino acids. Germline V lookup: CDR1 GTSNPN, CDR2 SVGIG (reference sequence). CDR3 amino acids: CAWSLGGTENTEAFF. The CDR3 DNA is TGTGCCTGGAGCCTCGGGGGGACCGAGAACACTGAAGCTTTCTTT.

CDR3 region: CASSYFGGRVNTEAFF. CDR3 nucleotide sequence: TGTGCCAGCAGTTACTTTGGGGGCAGGGTGAACACTGAAGCTTTCTTT. The chain combines TRBV6-2 or TRBV6-3 with TRBJ1-1, with a possible D match to TRBD1 (6 bases). This CDR3 has 16 amino acids. V lost 1 base and J 0 bases, leaving 12 bases between the germline ends. Germline V gives CDR1 MNHEY, CDR2 SVGEGT.

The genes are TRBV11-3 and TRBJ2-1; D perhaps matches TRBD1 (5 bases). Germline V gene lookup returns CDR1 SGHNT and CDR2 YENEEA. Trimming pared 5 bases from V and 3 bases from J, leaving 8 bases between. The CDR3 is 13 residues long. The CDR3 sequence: CASSEDNYNEQFF. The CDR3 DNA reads TGTGCCAGCAGCGAGGACAACTACAATGAGCAGTTCTTC.

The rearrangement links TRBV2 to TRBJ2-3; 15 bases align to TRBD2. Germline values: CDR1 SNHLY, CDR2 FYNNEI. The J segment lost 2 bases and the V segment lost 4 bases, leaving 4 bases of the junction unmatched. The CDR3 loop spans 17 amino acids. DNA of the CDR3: TGTGCCAGCAGTGGGACTAGCGGGAGGGTAACCACAGATACGCAGTATTTT. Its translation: CASSGTSGRVTTDTQYF.

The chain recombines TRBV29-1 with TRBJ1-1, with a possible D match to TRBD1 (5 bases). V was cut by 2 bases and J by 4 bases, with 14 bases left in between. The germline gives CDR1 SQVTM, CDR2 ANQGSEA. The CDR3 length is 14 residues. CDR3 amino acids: CSVEKRQGGTEAFF. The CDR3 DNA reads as TGCAGCGTTGAAAAGCGGCAGGGAGGCACTGAAGCTTTCTTT.

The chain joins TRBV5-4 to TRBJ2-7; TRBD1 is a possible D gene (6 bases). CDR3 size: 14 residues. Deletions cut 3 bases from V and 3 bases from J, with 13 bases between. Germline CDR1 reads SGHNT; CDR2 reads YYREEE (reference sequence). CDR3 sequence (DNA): TGTGCCAGCAGCTCTCGCCGGGACAACTACGAGCAGTACTTC. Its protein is CASSSRRDNYEQYF.

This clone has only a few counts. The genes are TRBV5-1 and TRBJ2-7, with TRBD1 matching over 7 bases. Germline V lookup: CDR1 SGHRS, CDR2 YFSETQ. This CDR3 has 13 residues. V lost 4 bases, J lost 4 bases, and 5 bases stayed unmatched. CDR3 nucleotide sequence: TGCGCCAGCAGCCAGACAGGGATGTACGAGCAGTACTTC. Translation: CASSQTGMYEQYF. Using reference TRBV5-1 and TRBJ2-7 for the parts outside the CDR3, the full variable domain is KAGVTQTPRYLIKTRGQQVTLSCSPISGHRSVSWYQQTPGQGLQFLFEYFSETQRNKGNFPGRFSGRQFSNSRSEMNVSTLELGDSALYLCASSQTGMYEQYFGPGTRLTVT.

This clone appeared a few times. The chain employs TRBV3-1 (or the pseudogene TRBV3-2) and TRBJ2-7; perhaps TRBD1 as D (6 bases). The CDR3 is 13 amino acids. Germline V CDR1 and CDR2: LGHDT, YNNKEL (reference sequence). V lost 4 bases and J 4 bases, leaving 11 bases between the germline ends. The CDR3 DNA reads TGTGCCAGCAGCCGACAGGCGGAGTACGAGCAGTACTTC. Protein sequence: CASSRQAEYEQYF.

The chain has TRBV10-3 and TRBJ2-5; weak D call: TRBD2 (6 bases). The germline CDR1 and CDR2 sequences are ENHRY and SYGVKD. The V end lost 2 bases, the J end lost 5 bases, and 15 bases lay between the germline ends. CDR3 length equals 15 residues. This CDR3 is CAISEEGLSSETQYF. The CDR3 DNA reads TGTGCCATCAGTGAGGAGGGACTCTCTAGCGAGACCCAGTACTTC.

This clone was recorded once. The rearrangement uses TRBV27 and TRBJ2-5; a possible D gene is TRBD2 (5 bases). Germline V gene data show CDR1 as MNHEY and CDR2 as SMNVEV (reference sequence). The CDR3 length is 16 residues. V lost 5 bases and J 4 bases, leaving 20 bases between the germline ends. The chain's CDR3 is CASSPAGVSRGETQYF. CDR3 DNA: TGTGCCAGCAGTCCCGCCGGGGTATCCCGGGGAGAGACCCAGTACTTC.

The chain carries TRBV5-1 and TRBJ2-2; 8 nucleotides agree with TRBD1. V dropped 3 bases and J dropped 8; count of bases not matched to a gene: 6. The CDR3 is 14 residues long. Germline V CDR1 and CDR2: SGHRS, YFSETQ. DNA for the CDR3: TGCGCCAGCAGCTCCCGGACAGGGTGGGGGGAGCTGTTTTTT. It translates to CASSSRTGWGELFF.

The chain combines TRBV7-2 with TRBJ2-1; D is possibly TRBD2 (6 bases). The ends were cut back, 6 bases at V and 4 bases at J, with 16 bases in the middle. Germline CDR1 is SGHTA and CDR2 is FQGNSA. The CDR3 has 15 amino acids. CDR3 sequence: CASSNGLSGYNEQFF. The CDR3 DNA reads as TGTGCCAGCAGTAACGGACTAAGCGGATACAATGAGCAGTTCTTC.

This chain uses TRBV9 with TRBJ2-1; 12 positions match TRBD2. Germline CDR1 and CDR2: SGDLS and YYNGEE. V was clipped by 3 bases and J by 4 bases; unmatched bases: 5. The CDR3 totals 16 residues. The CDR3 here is CASSATSGSRYNEQFF. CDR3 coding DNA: TGTGCCAGCAGCGCGACTAGCGGGAGTAGATACAATGAGCAGTTCTTC.

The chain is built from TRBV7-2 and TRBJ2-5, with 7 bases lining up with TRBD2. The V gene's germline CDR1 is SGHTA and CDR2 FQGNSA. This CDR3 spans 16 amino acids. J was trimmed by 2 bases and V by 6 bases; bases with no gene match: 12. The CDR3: CASRLSSGGPQETQYF. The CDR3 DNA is TGTGCCAGCAGGTTGTCATCGGGAGGACCTCAAGAGACCCAGTACTTC.

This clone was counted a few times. The DNA for the CDR3 is TGCGCCAGCAGCTTAGGAGGGACCTATAGCAATCAGCCCCAGCATTTT. Protein sequence: CASSLGGTYSNQPQHF. V usage is TRBV5-1 and J usage is TRBJ1-5; tentative D call: TRBD1 (5 bases). V dropped 2 bases and J dropped 0 bases, with 12 bases sitting between them. The CDR3 runs 16 residues. From germline, CDR1 is SGHRS and CDR2 YFSETQ. Full variable domain (remainder filled in from reference TRBV5-1 and TRBJ1-5): KAGVTQTPRYLIKTRGQQVTLSCSPISGHRSVSWYQQTPGQGLQFLFEYFSETQRNKGNFPGRFSGRQFSNSRSEMNVSTLELGDSALYLCASSLGGTYSNQPQHFGDGTRLSIL.